Listed here is a single T cell receptor (beta chain). Produced via immunoSEQ multiplex PCR; TCRdb's table is partial and in-frame only. This table has tens of thousands of clones, approximately 84% appearing once. These data come from a study of sequential checkpoint blockade in melanoma. Turning to the study itself: Randomization was 1:1 between first-line nivolumab→ipilimumab and ipilimumab→nivolumab. Maintenance nivolumab came after either treatment sequence.

The CDR3 runs to 10 residues. Germline-derived CDR1 and CDR2 are MNHNS and SASEGT. The V end was cut by 7 bases, the J end by 3 bases, with 4 bases between. Treatment: randomized to nivolumab then ipilimumab (arm A) or the reverse (arm B). DNA-damaging chemotherapy had not been given to any patient beforehand. Live CD3+CD8+ CD19− CD56− cells were sorted from PBMCs. The source is a human donor with melanoma. Source: CD8+ T cells sorted from blood (inferred from file names), taken from a patient given nivolumab and ipilimumab in sequence. This sequence joins TRBV6-1 and TRBJ2-7; the D is unclear. Written as DNA, the CDR3 is TGTGCCAGCAAGAGCTACGAGCAGTACTTC. Protein sequence: CASKSYEQYF.